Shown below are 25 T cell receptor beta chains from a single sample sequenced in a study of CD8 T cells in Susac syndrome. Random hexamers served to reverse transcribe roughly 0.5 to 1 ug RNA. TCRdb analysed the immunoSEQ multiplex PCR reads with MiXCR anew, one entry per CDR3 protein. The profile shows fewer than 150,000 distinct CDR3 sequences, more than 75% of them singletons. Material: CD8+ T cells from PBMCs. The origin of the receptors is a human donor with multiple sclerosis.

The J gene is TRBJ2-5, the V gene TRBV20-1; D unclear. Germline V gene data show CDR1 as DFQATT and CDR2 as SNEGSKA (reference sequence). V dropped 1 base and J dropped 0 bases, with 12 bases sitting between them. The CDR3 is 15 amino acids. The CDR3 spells CSARVVDLYQETQYF. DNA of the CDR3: TGCAGTGCTAGAGTAGTGGACCTGTACCAAGAGACCCAGTACTTC.

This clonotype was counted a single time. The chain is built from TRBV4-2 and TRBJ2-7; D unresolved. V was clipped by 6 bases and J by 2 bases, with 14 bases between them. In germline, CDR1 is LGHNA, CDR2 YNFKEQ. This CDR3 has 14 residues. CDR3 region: CASSPFETAYEQYF. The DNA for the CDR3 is TGTGCCAGCAGTCCCTTTGAGACGGCCTACGAGCAGTACTTC.

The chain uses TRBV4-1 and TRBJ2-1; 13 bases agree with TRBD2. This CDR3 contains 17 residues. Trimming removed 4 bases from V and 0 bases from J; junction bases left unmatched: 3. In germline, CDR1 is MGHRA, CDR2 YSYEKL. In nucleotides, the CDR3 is TGCGCCAGCAGCCCCTGGACTAGCGGGAGCTCCTACAATGAGCAGTTCTTC. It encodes CASSPWTSGSSYNEQFF.

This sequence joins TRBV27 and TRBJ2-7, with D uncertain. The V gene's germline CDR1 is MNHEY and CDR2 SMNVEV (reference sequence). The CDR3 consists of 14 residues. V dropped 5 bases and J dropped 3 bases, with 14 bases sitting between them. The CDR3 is CASSPEPVGYEQYF. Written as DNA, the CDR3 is TGTGCCAGCAGTCCGGAACCAGTCGGCTACGAGCAGTACTTC.

CDR3: CASSAGFYNQPQHF. The CDR3 region has the DNA TGTGCCAGCAGTGCAGGGTTTTACAATCAGCCCCAGCATTTT. The J gene is TRBJ1-5, the V gene TRBV12-3 or TRBV12-4, with TRBD1 as a possible D gene (5 bases). This CDR3 spans 14 amino acids. With 5 bases removed from V and 3 bases from J, the gap between germline ends came to 11 bases.

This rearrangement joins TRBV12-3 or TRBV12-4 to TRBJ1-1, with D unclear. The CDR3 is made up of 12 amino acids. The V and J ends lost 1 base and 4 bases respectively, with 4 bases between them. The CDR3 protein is CASSLVFTEAFF. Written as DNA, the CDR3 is TGTGCCAGCAGTTTAGTTTTCACTGAAGCTTTCTTT.

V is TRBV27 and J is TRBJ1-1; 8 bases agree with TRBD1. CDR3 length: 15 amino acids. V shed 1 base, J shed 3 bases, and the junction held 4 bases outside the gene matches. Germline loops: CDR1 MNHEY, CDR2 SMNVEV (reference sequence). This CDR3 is CASSLYQGADTEAFF. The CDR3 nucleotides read TGTGCCAGCAGTTTATACCAGGGGGCCGACACTGAAGCTTTCTTT.

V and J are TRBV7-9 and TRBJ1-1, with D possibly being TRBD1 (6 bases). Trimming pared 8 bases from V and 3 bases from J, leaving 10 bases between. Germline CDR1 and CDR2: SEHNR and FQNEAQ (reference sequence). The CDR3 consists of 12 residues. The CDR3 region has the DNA TGTGCCAGCCGGTGGGGGCACACTGAAGCTTTCTTT. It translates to CASRWGHTEAFF.

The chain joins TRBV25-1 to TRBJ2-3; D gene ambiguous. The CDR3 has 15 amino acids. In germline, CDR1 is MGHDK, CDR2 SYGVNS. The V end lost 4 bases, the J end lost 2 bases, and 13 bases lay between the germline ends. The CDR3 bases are TGTGCCAGCAGTGTAGGCGGTTGGGTCACAGATACGCAGTATTTT. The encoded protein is CASSVGGWVTDTQYF.

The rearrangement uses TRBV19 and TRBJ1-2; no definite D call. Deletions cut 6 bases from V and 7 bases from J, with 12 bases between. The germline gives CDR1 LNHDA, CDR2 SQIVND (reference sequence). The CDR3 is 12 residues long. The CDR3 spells CASRGGSGGYTF. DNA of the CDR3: TGTGCCAGTAGGGGCGGCTCAGGTGGCTACACCTTC.

CDR3 amino acids: CAWSVDVGVYEQFF. The CDR3 DNA reads TGTGCCTGGAGTGTGGATGTGGGAGTTTATGAGCAGTTCTTC. V is TRBV30 and J is TRBJ2-1, with a possible D match to TRBD2 (5 bases). Germline assignment: CDR1 GTSNPN and CDR2 SVGIG (reference sequence). This CDR3 is built from 14 residues. Trimming took off 0 bases at V and 8 bases at J, with 14 bases between the two ends.

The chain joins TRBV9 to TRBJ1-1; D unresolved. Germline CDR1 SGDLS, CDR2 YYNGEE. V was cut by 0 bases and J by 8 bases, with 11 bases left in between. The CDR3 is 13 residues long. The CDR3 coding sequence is TGTGCCAGCAGCGTAGATGTAGGCACAGAAGCTTTCTTT. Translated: CASSVDVGTEAFF.

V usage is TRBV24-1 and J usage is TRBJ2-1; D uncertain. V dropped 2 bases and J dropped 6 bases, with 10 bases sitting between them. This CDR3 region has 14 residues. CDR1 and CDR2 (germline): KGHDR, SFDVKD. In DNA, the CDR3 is TGTGCCACCAGTGATTCCTACAGCGTCAATGAGCAGTTCTTC. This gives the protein CATSDSYSVNEQFF.

The CDR3 bases are TGCAGCGTTGCCGGGACAGGGACCCAAACCTACGAGCAGTACTTC. This codes for CSVAGTGTQTYEQYF. This chain uses TRBV29-1 with TRBJ2-7; 9 bases are a match to TRBD1. The CDR3 runs to 15 residues. Looked up from germline, CDR1 is SQVTM and CDR2 is ANQGSEA. J gave up 2 bases and V 4 bases, and 9 bases lay outside the gene matches.

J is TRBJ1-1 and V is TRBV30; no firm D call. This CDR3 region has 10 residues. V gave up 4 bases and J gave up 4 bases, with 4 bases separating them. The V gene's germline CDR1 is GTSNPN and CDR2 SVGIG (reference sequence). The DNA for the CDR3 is TGTGCCTGGAAGGGCACTGAAGCTTTCTTT. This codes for CAWKGTEAFF.

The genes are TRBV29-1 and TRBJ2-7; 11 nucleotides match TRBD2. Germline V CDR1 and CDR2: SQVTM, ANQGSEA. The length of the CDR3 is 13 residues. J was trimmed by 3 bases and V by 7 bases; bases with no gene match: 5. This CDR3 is CSAGLAENYEQYF. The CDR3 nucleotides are TGCAGCGCGGGACTAGCGGAAAACTACGAGCAGTACTTC.

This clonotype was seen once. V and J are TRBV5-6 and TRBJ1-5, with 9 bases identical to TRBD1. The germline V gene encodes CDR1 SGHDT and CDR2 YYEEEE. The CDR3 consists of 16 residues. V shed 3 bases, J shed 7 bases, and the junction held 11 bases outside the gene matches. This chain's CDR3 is CASSSQGADQVQPQHF. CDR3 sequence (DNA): TGTGCCAGCAGCTCACAGGGGGCTGATCAGGTGCAGCCCCAGCATTTT.

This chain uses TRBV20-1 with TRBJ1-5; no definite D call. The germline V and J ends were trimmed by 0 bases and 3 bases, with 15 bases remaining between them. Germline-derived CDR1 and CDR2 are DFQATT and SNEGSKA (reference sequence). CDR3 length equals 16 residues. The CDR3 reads CSAREWKLAVNQPQHF. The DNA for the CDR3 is TGCAGTGCTAGAGAGTGGAAATTAGCGGTCAATCAGCCCCAGCATTTT.

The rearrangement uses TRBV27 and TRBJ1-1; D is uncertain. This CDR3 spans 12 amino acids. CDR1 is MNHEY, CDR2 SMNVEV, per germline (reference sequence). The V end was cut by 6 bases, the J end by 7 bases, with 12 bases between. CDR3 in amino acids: CASREAGFEAFF. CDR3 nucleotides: TGTGCCAGCAGAGAGGCCGGGTTTGAAGCTTTCTTT.

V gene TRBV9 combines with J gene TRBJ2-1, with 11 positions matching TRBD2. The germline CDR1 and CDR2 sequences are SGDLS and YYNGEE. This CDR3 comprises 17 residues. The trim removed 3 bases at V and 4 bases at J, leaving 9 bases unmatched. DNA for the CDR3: TGTGCCAGCAGCGACGTTATGCTAGCGGGAGGTTACAATGAGCAGTTCTTC. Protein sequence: CASSDVMLAGGYNEQFF.

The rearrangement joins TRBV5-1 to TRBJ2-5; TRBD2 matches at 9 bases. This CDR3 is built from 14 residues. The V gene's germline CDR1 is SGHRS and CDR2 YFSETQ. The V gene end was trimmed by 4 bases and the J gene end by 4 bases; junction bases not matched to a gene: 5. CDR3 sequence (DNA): TGCGCCAGCAGCCTTAGCGGGAGTGGAGAGACCCAGTACTTC. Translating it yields CASSLSGSGETQYF. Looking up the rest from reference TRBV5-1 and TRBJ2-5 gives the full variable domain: KAGVTQTPRYLIKTRGQQVTLSCSPISGHRSVSWYQQTPGQGLQFLFEYFSETQRNKGNFPGRFSGRQFSNSRSEMNVSTLELGDSALYLCASSLSGSGETQYFGPGTRLLVL.

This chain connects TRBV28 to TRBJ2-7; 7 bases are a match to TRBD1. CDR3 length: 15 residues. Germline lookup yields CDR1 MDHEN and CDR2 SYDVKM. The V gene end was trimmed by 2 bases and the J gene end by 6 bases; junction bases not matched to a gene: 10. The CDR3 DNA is TGTGCCAGCAGTTTACAGCCTCTGAACAGGGGCGAGCAGTACTTC. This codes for CASSLQPLNRGEQYF.

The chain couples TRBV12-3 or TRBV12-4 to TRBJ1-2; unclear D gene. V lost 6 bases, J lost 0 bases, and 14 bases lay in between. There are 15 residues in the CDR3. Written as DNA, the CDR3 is TGTGCCAGCAGCCCTCGGACGGCTACTAACTATGGCTACACCTTC. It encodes CASSPRTATNYGYTF.

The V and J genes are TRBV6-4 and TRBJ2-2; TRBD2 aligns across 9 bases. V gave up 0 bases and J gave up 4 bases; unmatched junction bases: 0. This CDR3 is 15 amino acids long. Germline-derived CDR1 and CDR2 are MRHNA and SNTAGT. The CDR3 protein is CASSDSLAGTGELFF. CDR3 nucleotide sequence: TGTGCCAGCAGTGACTCACTAGCGGGCACCGGGGAGCTGTTTTTT.

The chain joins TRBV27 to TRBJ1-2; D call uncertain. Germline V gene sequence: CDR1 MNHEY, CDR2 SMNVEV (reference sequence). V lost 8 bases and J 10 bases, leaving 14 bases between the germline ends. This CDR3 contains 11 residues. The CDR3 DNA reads TGTGCCAGCGGATCGTTATTACACTACACCTTC. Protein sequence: CASGSLLHYTF.